Listed below are T cell receptor beta chains from one sample, sequenced in a study of blood T cells in healthy people across ages. One entry per CDR3 protein results from TCRdb running MiXCR on the 5' RACE reads. The sample has 2 million or so distinct CDR3 sequences, roughly 49% seen once. Sequenced input: blood. All receptors come from a woman aged 35 to 49 in good health. Both conserved end residues are part of each CDR3.

V gene | CDR3 protein
TRBV4-3 | CASSQEGGVNTEAFF
TRBV28 | CASSSETDTQYF
TRBV20-1 | CSAASRQETQYF
TRBV6-5 | CASSNPSGGNTQYF
TRBV7-8 | CASSLEQGARNYGYTF
TRBV20-1 | CSASDGGTSSYNEQFF
TRBV29-1 | CSVVTTDSNQPQHF
TRBV6-5 | CASSYGMGVQGGGYTF
TRBV12-3/TRBV12-4 | CASSYRGIGEKLFF
TRBV20-1 | CSARSPGHRPEKLFF
TRBV20-1 | CSGIRVDIQYF
TRBV4-2 | CASSQDGLAGLTDTQYF
TRBV20-1 | CSASRGGRGYTF
TRBV20-1 | CSAKKAGTGVDEQYF
TRBV11-2 | CASRPGGTYNEQFF
TRBV20-1 | CSAHSWASGRYPGYEQYF
TRBV29-1 | CSALPAGTDTQYF
TRBV13 | CASSPNPGQGGDEQYF
TRBV11-1 | CASSFSLAGHNEQFF
TRBV9 | CASSDGTSGTVMYTQYF
TRBV3-1 | CASSPVTSGGYNEQFF
TRBV4-3 | CASSDVFGQPYYGYTF
TRBV11-2 | CASSLGASGGVKNIQYF
TRBV20-1 | CSARDNRGEQFF
TRBV24-1 | CAASPASGGPTDTQYF
TRBV5-1 | CASSLVGSRGETQYF
TRBV2 | CASSSLDLTKSSYEQYF
TRBV10-1 | CASSESRTGPGEQYF
TRBV14 | CASSQFRYNEQFF
TRBV20-1 | CSASGWAETQYF
TRBV7-8 | CASSPQRTQYF
TRBV12-3/TRBV12-4 | CASSSRRGSNQPQHF
TRBV6-2/TRBV6-3 | CASTTLTWGWDTGTQYF
TRBV12-3/TRBV12-4 | CASSSSIAFQETQYF
TRBV6-5 | CASSLSYAGGPKNIQYF
TRBV20-1 | CSARGAWGNEKLFF
TRBV20-1 | CSARDRRREETQYF
TRBV20-1 | CSAVADSHSSTDTQYF
TRBV7-2 | CASSLVRRGYNSYEQYF
TRBV4-3 | CASSQTGLNNEQFF
TRBV15 | CATSRDLSGNYGYTF
TRBV7-2 | CASSRGNRGLGNYNEQFF
TRBV4-3 | CASSQDTGDGSPLHF
TRBV27 | CASSLNPGQTWEKLFF
TRBV5-1 | CASSLALVGTVNYGYTF
TRBV7-9 | CASSSSQHTEAFF
TRBV7-2 | CASSTKGTGGSYGYTF
TRBV28 | CASSLSARGGETQYF
TRBV3-1 | CASSFSGAGDGYTF
TRBV15 | CATSAQGTYNEQFF